These 7 T cell receptor beta chains share one sample of origin, sequenced in a study of cytomegalovirus exposure and HLA in healthy donors (dated by TCRdb to about 2017). Library construction relied on the immunoSEQ multiplex PCR assay. The multiplex PCR relied on a mix of 60 forward primers for TCR Vbeta segments and 13 reverse primers for TCR Jbeta segments. TCRdb carries this immuneACCESS record with in-frame sequences only. Its versions omit some clonotypes, under half of them owing to an unresolved V gene in the studies checked, with the rest unexplained. Here the sample has about 200,000 clones; 75% to 90% occur a single time. In total, the top ten clones hold around 1.4% of the sample. The sequenced sample consisted of PBMCs. The receptors were gathered from a man aged 30 to 39 in good health and CMV-seronegative.

The gene calls are TRBV11-3 and TRBJ2-1; TRBD2 matches at 11 bases. Unmatched junction bases numbered 7, after V lost 5 bases and J lost 4 bases. The CDR3 consists of 16 residues. Germline loops: CDR1 SGHNT, CDR2 YENEEA. The CDR3 nucleotides read TGTGCCAGCAGCCCAGCAGGGACTAGCGGTTACAATGAGCAGTTCTTC. As protein: CASSPAGTSGYNEQFF.

The chain joins TRBV2 to TRBJ1-1; 8 bases line up with TRBD1. The J segment lost 10 bases and the V segment lost 7 bases, leaving 8 bases of the junction unmatched. Germline V gene data show CDR1 as SNHLY and CDR2 as FYNNEI. The CDR3 is 12 amino acids. CDR3 residues: CASNPTGDGAFF. CDR3 sequence (DNA): TGTGCCAGCAACCCGACAGGGGATGGAGCTTTCTTT.

This chain links TRBV28 with TRBJ2-2; TRBD2 might be the D (7 bases). The V gene lost 3 bases and the J gene lost 4 bases, with 12 bases spanning the gap. Germline CDR1 reads MDHEN; CDR2 reads SYDVKM. The CDR3 loop spans 15 amino acids. CDR3 protein: CASSFGGPGTGELFF. The CDR3 region has the DNA TGTGCCAGCAGTTTCGGGGGGCCCGGCACCGGGGAGCTGTTTTTT.

The gene calls are TRBV6-5 and TRBJ1-2; D gene unclear. V was pared by 4 bases and J by 4 bases, with 10 bases between. The germline V gene has CDR1 MNHEY and CDR2 SVGAGI. The CDR3 loop spans 13 amino acids. The CDR3 protein is CASSSGTFYGYTF. The CDR3 DNA reads as TGTGCCAGCAGTTCAGGAACCTTCTATGGCTACACCTTC.

This clone was counted only a few times. This chain uses TRBV18 with TRBJ2-7; no clear D. Trimming took off 1 base at V and 2 bases at J, with 12 bases between the two ends. The CDR3 spans 15 residues. Germline V gene data show CDR1 as KGHSH and CDR2 as LQKENI. Here the CDR3 reads CASSPHSRETYEQYF. The CDR3, as DNA: TGTGCCAGCTCACCACATTCGAGAGAAACCTACGAGCAGTACTTC.

In nucleotides, the CDR3 is TGCAGTGCCCCCGGGGGAACTGAAGCTTTCTTT. Encoded protein: CSAPGGTEAFF. This chain links TRBV20-1 with TRBJ1-1; perhaps TRBD1 as D (5 bases). Germline values: CDR1 DFQATT, CDR2 SNEGSKA (reference sequence). This CDR3 spans 11 amino acids. Trimming left V 6 bases short and J 5 bases short, with 10 bases between.

This clone has only one observation. The chain carries TRBV6-5 and TRBJ1-5; 10 bases agree with TRBD1. The V gene's germline CDR1 is MNHEY and CDR2 SVGAGI. The V gene end was trimmed by 5 bases and the J gene end by 6 bases; junction bases not matched to a gene: 7. The CDR3 is made up of 15 amino acids. The CDR3 region is CASSNKGTGVQPQHF. The CDR3 DNA reads as TGTGCCAGCAGTAATAAAGGGACAGGGGTTCAGCCCCAGCATTTT.